Shown below are 32 T cell receptor beta chains from a single sample sequenced in a study of T cell responses to AZD1222 COVID-19 vaccine. Produced via immunoSEQ multiplex PCR; TCRdb's table is partial and in-frame only. The sample has just over 90,000 clones; roughly nine tenths are singletons. The sequencing here drew on peripheral blood, taken 28 days after the second AZD1222 dose. These receptors were collected from an adult who received the AZD1222 COVID-19 vaccine.

The gene calls are TRBV5-1 and TRBJ1-1; D is perhaps TRBD1 (5 bases). Trimming stripped 4 bases from V and 0 bases from J, with 13 bases between. This CDR3 has 15 amino acids. Germline V gene sequence: CDR1 SGHRS, CDR2 YFSETQ. The CDR3 DNA follows: TGCGCCAGCAGCATACGTCAGGGACTGAACACTGAAGCTTTCTTT. This codes for CASSIRQGLNTEAFF.

The CDR3 is CASSLLLFNYGYTF. CDR3 bases: TGTGCCAGCAGCTTGCTGTTATTTAACTATGGCTACACCTTC. J is TRBJ1-2 and V is TRBV5-6; D not resolved. Germline values: CDR1 SGHDT, CDR2 YYEEEE. CDR3 size: 14 residues. V gave up 1 base and J gave up 1 base, with 8 bases separating them.

The chain joins TRBV5-4 to TRBJ1-2; no clear D. Trimming took off 0 bases at V and 0 bases at J, with 6 bases between the two ends. The CDR3 totals 14 residues. Germline loops: CDR1 SGHNT, CDR2 YYREEE (reference sequence). Here the CDR3 reads CASSLATSNYGYTF. As DNA, the CDR3 is TGTGCCAGCAGCTTGGCGACTTCTAACTATGGCTACACCTTC.

This rearrangement joins TRBV5-1 to TRBJ2-3; D is perhaps TRBD2 (6 bases). V was pared by 2 bases and J by 4 bases, with 14 bases between. This CDR3 has 15 residues. The germline CDR1 and CDR2 sequences are SGHRS and YFSETQ. CDR3 protein: CASSFGGMPPDTQYF. The CDR3 DNA reads TGCGCCAGCAGCTTTGGCGGGATGCCCCCAGATACGCAGTATTTT.

The chain has TRBV19 and TRBJ1-2; no reliable D call. This CDR3 contains 11 residues. Germline values: CDR1 LNHDA, CDR2 SQIVND (reference sequence). The ends were cut back, 4 bases at V and 8 bases at J, with 8 bases in the middle. CDR3 sequence reads: CASSTPPGYTF. For the CDR3, the DNA is TGTGCCAGTAGTACCCCGCCGGGCTACACCTTC.

This chain joins TRBV7-2 and TRBJ2-2; no definite D call. CDR3 size: 18 residues. Deletions cut 1 base from V and 0 bases from J, with 15 bases between. Per germline, CDR1 SGHTA and CDR2 FQGNSA. CDR3: CASSLVVSVGANTGELFF. CDR3 sequence (DNA): TGTGCCAGCAGCTTAGTCGTCTCAGTTGGGGCGAACACCGGGGAGCTGTTTTTT.

This clone was seen a handful of times. The chain carries TRBV6-2 or TRBV6-3 and TRBJ2-1; D is possibly TRBD2 (6 bases). Per the germline V gene, CDR1 is MNHEY and CDR2 is SVGEGT. V was cut by 2 bases and J by 9 bases, with 26 bases left in between. The CDR3 length is 18 residues. The CDR3 loop reads CASSYGTRGGPMAGEQFF. CDR3 sequence (DNA): TGTGCCAGCAGTTACGGGACGCGGGGCGGGCCGATGGCGGGTGAGCAGTTCTTC.

The chain has TRBV5-4 and TRBJ1-2, with 7 bases aligning to TRBD1. V was pared by 4 bases and J by 4 bases, with 7 bases of the junction left unmatched. There are 14 residues in the CDR3. Germline CDR1 is SGHNT and CDR2 is YYREEE (reference sequence). The CDR3 nucleotides are TGTGCCAGCAGCCAGGACAGGACCGTCTATGGCTACACCTTC. Encoded protein: CASSQDRTVYGYTF. The variable domain in full, completed from reference TRBV5-4 and TRBJ1-2, reads ETGVTQSPTHLIKTRGQQVTLRCSSQSGHNTVSWYQQALGQGPQFIFQYYREEENGRGNFPPRFSGLQFPNYSSELNVNALELDDSALYLCASSQDRTVYGYTFGSGTRLTVV.

Worth noting for this clone: Mismatch with germline at one junction end may stem from a read error. CDR3 DNA sequence: TGTGCCAGCAGCTACTCCGGACAGGGAGCTGGAAACACCATATATTTT. Its protein product is CASSYSGQGAGNTIYF. This rearrangement joins TRBV6-5 to TRBJ1-3; 8 nucleotides align to TRBD1. CDR3 size: 16 residues. The V gene's germline CDR1 is MNHEY and CDR2 SVGAGI.

This rearrangement joins TRBV6-2 or TRBV6-3 to TRBJ1-1, with D hard to call. This CDR3 comprises 15 residues. Between the trimmed V and J ends, which lost 0 bases and 2 bases, there was a span of 10 bases. Germline-derived CDR1 and CDR2 are MNHEY and SVGEGT. As DNA, the CDR3 is TGTGCCAGCAGTTACTCGCAGAGGCTTAACACTGAAGCTTTCTTT. Protein product: CASSYSQRLNTEAFF.

The chain recombines TRBV30 with TRBJ2-7; 7 bases agree with TRBD1. CDR1 is GTSNPN and CDR2 is SVGIG in the germline V gene (reference sequence). J was trimmed by 1 base and V by 2 bases; bases with no gene match: 8. This CDR3 is 15 amino acids long. The CDR3 is CAWSLSGTVSYEQYF. The CDR3 DNA sequence: TGTGCCTGGAGTCTTTCCGGGACAGTATCCTACGAGCAGTACTTC.

This clone was counted once. V usage is TRBV7-6 and J usage is TRBJ1-2; TRBD1 might be the D (6 bases). Germline V CDR1 and CDR2: SGHVS, FNYEAQ. The CDR3 contains 15 residues. Trimming left V 5 bases short and J 0 bases short, with 13 bases between. The CDR3 DNA follows: TGTGCCAGCAGCACCCAACAGGGACCTAACTATGGCTACACCTTC. This encodes CASSTQQGPNYGYTF.

The chain joins TRBV14 to TRBJ2-3, with a possible D match to TRBD1 (6 bases). Looked up from germline, CDR1 is SGHDN and CDR2 is FVKESK. V shed 4 bases and J shed 4 bases, with 18 bases lying between them. The CDR3 length is 16 residues. CDR3 amino acids: CASSLPPTKGADTQYF. In nucleotides, the CDR3 is TGTGCCAGCAGCCTTCCGCCAACAAAGGGGGCAGATACGCAGTATTTT.

The gene calls are TRBV11-2 and TRBJ1-3; D is possibly TRBD1 (5 bases). The CDR3 extends over 16 amino acids. CDR1 and CDR2 from the germline V gene are SGHAT and FQNNGV. Trimming stripped 5 bases from V and 0 bases from J, with 14 bases between. CDR3 in amino acids: CASSRLGTNSGNTIYF. The CDR3 coding sequence is TGTGCCAGCAGCCGTCTGGGGACTAACTCTGGAAACACCATATATTTT.

This chain connects TRBV5-1 to TRBJ2-2, with a weak D call TRBD1 (5 bases). The V end was cut by 4 bases, the J end by 4 bases, with 11 bases between. Looked up from germline, CDR1 is SGHRS and CDR2 is YFSETQ. The CDR3 extends over 14 amino acids. The CDR3 region is CASSPDNPTGELFF. Written as DNA, the CDR3 is TGCGCCAGCAGCCCGGACAACCCCACCGGGGAGCTGTTTTTT.

The J gene is TRBJ1-6, the V gene TRBV4-2; no definite D call. The CDR3 consists of 13 residues. The ends were cut back, 0 bases at V and 9 bases at J, with 6 bases in the middle. CDR1 LGHNA and CDR2 YNFKEQ come from the germline V gene. The CDR3 sequence is CASSQESGSPLHF. For the CDR3, the DNA is TGTGCCAGCAGCCAAGAGTCGGGTTCACCCCTCCACTTT.

This clone is labeled as medium-sized. This chain links TRBV19 with TRBJ1-3; 9 bases map to TRBD1. The V gene end was trimmed by 6 bases and the J gene end by 4 bases; junction bases not matched to a gene: 7. The CDR3 has 15 residues. Germline CDR1 is LNHDA and CDR2 is SQIVND (reference sequence). CDR3 residues: CASRRTGAGGNTIYF. In DNA form, the CDR3 reads TGTGCCAGTAGAAGGACAGGGGCAGGAGGAAACACCATATATTTT.

The chain couples TRBV10-3 to TRBJ2-5; TRBD1 might be the D (6 bases). With 0 bases removed from V and 0 bases from J, the gap between germline ends came to 8 bases. Germline CDR1 reads ENHRY; CDR2 reads SYGVKD. The CDR3 sequence is 15 residues long. The CDR3 sequence: CAISESRDNQETQYF. In DNA, the CDR3 is TGTGCCATCAGTGAGTCTCGGGACAACCAAGAGACCCAGTACTTC.

V usage is TRBV15 and J usage is TRBJ1-1; no reliable D call. CDR1 is LNHNV and CDR2 is YYDKDF in the germline V gene (reference sequence). The CDR3 consists of 17 residues. Trimming took off 0 bases at V and 0 bases at J, with 14 bases between the two ends. This CDR3 is CATSRDSEGSMNTEAFF. The CDR3 bases are TGTGCCACCAGCAGAGATTCGGAGGGCTCGATGAACACTGAAGCTTTCTTT. Using reference TRBV15 and TRBJ1-1 for the parts outside the CDR3, the full variable domain is DAMVIQNPRYQVTQFGKPVTLSCSQTLNHNVMYWYQQKSSQAPKLLFHYYDKDFNNEADTPDNFQSRRPNTSFCFLDIRSPGLGDTAMYLCATSRDSEGSMNTEAFFGQGTRLTVV.

V usage is TRBV5-4 and J usage is TRBJ2-5, with 9 bases that match TRBD2. J was trimmed by 2 bases and V by 2 bases; bases with no gene match: 4. The V gene's germline CDR1 is SGHNT and CDR2 YYREEE (reference sequence). CDR3 size: 15 residues. CDR3 coding DNA: TGTGCCAGCAGCTTCTCTAGCGGGGTTCAAGAGACCCAGTACTTC. This translates into CASSFSSGVQETQYF.

Only a few counts were recorded for this clone. The chain links TRBV25-1 to TRBJ1-1; TRBD1 matches 7 bases. This CDR3 region has 15 residues. With 3 bases clipped from V and 2 bases from J, the junction kept 6 bases outside the gene matches. Germline CDR1 is MGHDK and CDR2 is SYGVNS. The CDR3 is CASSDYRGSNTEAFF. The CDR3 coding sequence is TGTGCCAGCAGTGACTACAGGGGAAGCAACACTGAAGCTTTCTTT.

The CDR3 loop is CASSQDLDPFNYGYTF. CDR3 sequence (DNA): TGCGCCAGCAGCCAAGACTTAGACCCTTTTAACTATGGCTACACCTTC. This chain connects TRBV4-3 to TRBJ1-2; D is ambiguous. The CDR3 consists of 16 residues. Germline assignment: CDR1 LGHNA and CDR2 YSLEER. V was clipped by 0 bases and J by 1 base, with 12 bases between them.

The chain has TRBV6-5 and TRBJ1-3; TRBD1 matches 9 bases. J gave up 4 bases and V 6 bases, and 7 bases lay outside the gene matches. The germline V gene has CDR1 MNHEY and CDR2 SVGAGI. CDR3 length: 15 residues. CDR3 nucleotides: TGTGCCAGCAGCCTTACCGGGACAGGGGGAAACACCATATATTTT. It encodes CASSLTGTGGNTIYF.

The chain couples TRBV10-3 to TRBJ1-1, with no clear D. The CDR3 is made up of 15 amino acids. Trimming pared 0 bases from V and 1 base from J, leaving 9 bases between. Germline CDR1 reads ENHRY; CDR2 reads SYGVKD. DNA for the CDR3: TGTGCCATCAGTGAGTCGAAGGAGGAGAACACTGAAGCTTTCTTT. Amino acids: CAISESKEENTEAFF.

The V call is TRBV27, the J call TRBJ1-5; D not certain. The germline V gene encodes CDR1 MNHEY and CDR2 SMNVEV (reference sequence). This CDR3 is 13 amino acids long. V was pared by 6 bases and J by 2 bases, with 8 bases between. CDR3 nucleotide sequence: TGTGCCAGCAGCAATTCGGGCAATCAGCCCCAGCATTTT. It codes for CASSNSGNQPQHF.

The J gene is TRBJ2-3, the V gene TRBV19; D gene uncertain. The CDR3 is 14 residues long. Trimming removed 4 bases at V and 4 bases at J, with 12 bases between. Germline-derived CDR1 and CDR2 are LNHDA and SQIVND (reference sequence). This CDR3 reads CASSTSFYPDTQYF. For the CDR3, the DNA is TGTGCCAGTAGTACCTCATTTTACCCAGATACGCAGTATTTT.

This chain connects TRBV6-5 to TRBJ2-3; D possibly corresponds to TRBD2 (6 bases). Germline V gene lookup returns CDR1 MNHEY and CDR2 SVGAGI. The CDR3 extends over 14 amino acids. The ends were cut back, 10 bases at V and 0 bases at J, with 14 bases in the middle. The CDR3 spells CATRRRGSTDTQYF. CDR3 coding DNA: TGTGCCACTCGTCGGCGGGGAAGCACAGATACGCAGTATTTT.

This sequence joins TRBV7-9 and TRBJ2-7; D perhaps matches TRBD1 (5 bases). CDR1 SEHNR and CDR2 FQNEAQ come from the germline V gene (reference sequence). The germline V and J ends were trimmed by 1 base and 0 bases, with 10 bases remaining between them. The CDR3 is 15 amino acids. The CDR3 DNA sequence: TGTGCCAGCAGCTTAGTCCAGGGCAACTCCTACGAGCAGTACTTC. It yields the protein CASSLVQGNSYEQYF.

The gene calls are TRBV7-9 and TRBJ1-1; D unclear. Per the germline V gene, CDR1 is SEHNR and CDR2 is FQNEAQ (reference sequence). Trimming pared 2 bases from V and 3 bases from J, leaving 13 bases between. This CDR3 has 15 amino acids. The CDR3, as DNA: TGTGCCAGCAGCTTAAGTGTGTGGAGGGACACTGAAGCTTTCTTT. It translates to CASSLSVWRDTEAFF.

The chain joins TRBV4-3 to TRBJ1-6; tentative D call: TRBD1 (5 bases). The germline V and J ends were trimmed by 2 bases and 7 bases, with 6 bases remaining between them. CDR1 is LGHNA, CDR2 YSLEER, per germline. This CDR3 spans 13 amino acids. CDR3 nucleotide sequence: TGCGCCAGCAGCCAAAGGGGCAATTCACCCCTCCACTTT. It codes for CASSQRGNSPLHF.

The V call is TRBV27, the J call TRBJ2-1; 12 nucleotides match TRBD2. V was clipped by 3 bases and J by 2 bases; unmatched bases: 8. The CDR3 extends over 18 amino acids. The germline gives CDR1 MNHEY, CDR2 SMNVEV (reference sequence). The CDR3 DNA reads as TGTGCCAGCAGTTTGGGGCGACTAGCGGGAGCCCCCTACAATGAGCAGTTCTTC. As protein: CASSLGRLAGAPYNEQFF.

This chain links TRBV4-1 with TRBJ2-1, with 9 bases that match TRBD1. Germline V gene data show CDR1 as MGHRA and CDR2 as YSYEKL. The ends lost 0 bases at V and 9 bases at J; junction bases unmatched: 12. CDR3 length equals 17 residues. CDR3 bases: TGCGCCAGCAGCCAAGATAGATTACAGGGGGCAAGTAGTGAGCAGTTCTTC. This codes for CASSQDRLQGASSEQFF.